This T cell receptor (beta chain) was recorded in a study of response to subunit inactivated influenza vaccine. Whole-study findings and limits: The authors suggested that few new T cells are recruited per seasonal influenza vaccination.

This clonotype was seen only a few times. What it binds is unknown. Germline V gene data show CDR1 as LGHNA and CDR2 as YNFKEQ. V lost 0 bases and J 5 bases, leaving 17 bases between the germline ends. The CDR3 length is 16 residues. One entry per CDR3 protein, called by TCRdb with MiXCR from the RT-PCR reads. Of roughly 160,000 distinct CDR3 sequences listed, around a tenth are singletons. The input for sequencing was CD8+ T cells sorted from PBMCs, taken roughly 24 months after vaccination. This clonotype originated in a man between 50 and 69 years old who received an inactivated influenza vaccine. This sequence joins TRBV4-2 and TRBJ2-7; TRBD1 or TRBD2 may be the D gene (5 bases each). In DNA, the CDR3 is TGTGCCAGCAGCCAAGATCCTTTTCCGGGGCTCGACGAGCAGTACTTC. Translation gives CASSQDPFPGLDEQYF.